Listed here are 24 T cell receptor beta chains from one sample, sequenced in a study of OX40 agonist ivuxolimab in advanced cancers. Generated by immunoSEQ multiplex PCR, the TCRdb table keeps only in-frame clones and is missing some. The sample shows some 86,000 clones, about 94% of them seen only once. The material was CD4+ or CD8+ T cells sorted from blood, obtained in a trial of the OX40 agonist ivuxolimab. Receptors originate from an adult with an advanced solid tumor such as melanoma, head and neck, liver or kidney cancer.

This clone was recorded only once. The chain recombines TRBV2 with TRBJ2-5; D is unresolved. V lost 0 bases and J 5 bases, leaving 4 bases between the germline ends. Germline CDR1 SNHLY, CDR2 FYNNEI. This CDR3 has 12 residues. Here the CDR3 DNA reads TGTGCCAGCAGTGAAGCTACGGAGACCCAGTACTTC. Translated, it gives CASSEATETQYF.

The chain joins TRBV7-9 to TRBJ2-3, with D hard to call. The CDR3 contains 18 residues. Germline values: CDR1 SEHNR, CDR2 FQNEAQ (reference sequence). Trimming took 4 bases from V and 0 from J, leaving 20 bases between them. The DNA of the CDR3 is TGTGCCAGCAGCTCCGGGCGACGGTTTGCTACTAGCACAGATACGCAGTATTTT. Amino acids: CASSSGRRFATSTDTQYF.

This chain connects TRBV5-1 to TRBJ2-2, with a weak D call TRBD1 (6 bases). Germline V gives CDR1 SGHRS, CDR2 YFSETQ. The length of the CDR3 is 14 residues. V lost 2 bases, J lost 3 bases, and 8 bases lay in between. The CDR3 protein is CASSFTGYTGELFF. CDR3 DNA sequence: TGCGCCAGCAGCTTTACAGGGTACACCGGGGAGCTGTTTTTT.

This sequence joins TRBV7-9 and TRBJ2-3; D may correspond to TRBD1 or TRBD2 (5 bases each). V lost 1 base and J 4 bases, leaving 9 bases between the germline ends. There are 14 residues in the CDR3. Germline CDR1 and CDR2: SEHNR and FQNEAQ (reference sequence). CDR3 bases: TGTGCCAGCAGCTTAGTTTTGGGGGCAGATACGCAGTATTTT. Protein sequence: CASSLVLGADTQYF.

The genes are TRBV28 and TRBJ2-7; TRBD1 aligns across 7 bases. Germline assignment: CDR1 MDHEN and CDR2 SYDVKM. CDR3 length: 14 amino acids. V dropped 4 bases and J dropped 7; count of bases not matched to a gene: 10. CDR3 protein: CASSSRDSSGEQYF. The CDR3, as DNA: TGTGCCAGCAGTTCCCGGGACAGTAGTGGGGAGCAGTACTTC. The whole variable domain, remainder taken from reference TRBV28 and TRBJ2-7, is DVKVTQSSRYLVKRTGEKVFLECVQDMDHENMFWYRQDPGLGLRLIYFSYDVKMKEKGDIPEGYSVSREKKERFSLILESASTNQTSMYLCASSSRDSSGEQYFGPGTRLTVT.

The V gene is TRBV27, the J gene TRBJ2-1, with a tentative D call TRBD2 (5 bases). The germline CDR1 and CDR2 sequences are MNHEY and SMNVEV (reference sequence). Between the trimmed V and J ends, which lost 5 bases and 0 bases, there was a span of 14 bases. There are 16 residues in the CDR3. The CDR3 is CASSLTFGSSYNEQFF. In nucleotides, the CDR3 is TGTGCCAGCAGTCTCACTTTTGGGAGCTCCTACAATGAGCAGTTCTTC.

V and J are TRBV6-6 and TRBJ1-1, with no clear D. V was shortened by 6 bases and J by 0 bases, with 8 bases between the two germline ends. Germline CDR1 is MNHNY and CDR2 is SVGAGI (reference sequence). The CDR3 is 13 residues long. The CDR3 DNA follows: TGTGCCAGCAGGGTCGGATTGAACACTGAAGCTTTCTTT. Translating gives CASRVGLNTEAFF.

The rearrangement joins TRBV28 to TRBJ2-3; 10 bases agree with TRBD1. The germline CDR1 and CDR2 sequences are MDHEN and SYDVKM. Trimming cost V 3 bases and J 4 bases; bases outside gene matches: 4. This CDR3 has 15 residues. DNA for the CDR3: TGTGCCAGCAGTTTGACAGGGGGCTCCGCAGATACGCAGTATTTT. Translation gives CASSLTGGSADTQYF.

The chain couples TRBV15 to TRBJ2-1; D ambiguous. Germline V lookup: CDR1 LNHNV, CDR2 YYDKDF (reference sequence). V was trimmed by 0 bases and J by 0 bases, leaving 3 bases between them. The CDR3 is 14 residues long. CDR3 amino acids: CATSRDASYNEQFF. CDR3 bases: TGTGCCACCAGCAGAGATGCCTCCTACAATGAGCAGTTCTTC. Complete variable domain (other parts from reference TRBV15 and TRBJ2-1): DAMVIQNPRYQVTQFGKPVTLSCSQTLNHNVMYWYQQKSSQAPKLLFHYYDKDFNNEADTPDNFQSRRPNTSFCFLDIRSPGLGDTAMYLCATSRDASYNEQFFGPGTRLTVL.

This chain connects TRBV7-9 to TRBJ1-2; D is perhaps TRBD1 (6 bases). V was pared by 5 bases and J by 6 bases, with 19 bases between. The CDR3 spans 15 residues. Germline lookup yields CDR1 SEHNR and CDR2 FQNEAQ (reference sequence). As DNA, the CDR3 is TGTGCCAGCAGCGACTATCCCGGGACAAGCCATGGCTACACCTTC. The encoded protein is CASSDYPGTSHGYTF.

Many counts were recorded for this clone. This chain joins TRBV6-5 and TRBJ2-5, with 11 bases fitting TRBD2. The germline gives CDR1 MNHEY, CDR2 SVGAGI. V shed 0 bases, J shed 1 base, and the junction held 1 base outside the gene matches. The CDR3 runs 16 residues. The DNA for the CDR3 is TGTGCCAGCAGTTACTCGGGGACTAGCGGCCAAGAGACCCAGTACTTC. This encodes CASSYSGTSGQETQYF.

V usage is TRBV11-2 and J usage is TRBJ1-5; D perhaps matches TRBD1 (6 bases). Trimming stripped 4 bases from V and 6 bases from J, with 19 bases between. CDR1 is SGHAT and CDR2 is FQNNGV in the germline V gene. This CDR3 contains 16 residues. The CDR3 spells CASSSGPQGISQPQHF. The DNA for the CDR3 is TGTGCCAGCAGCTCCGGGCCTCAGGGGATCAGTCAGCCCCAGCATTTT.

This chain links TRBV5-1 with TRBJ1-2; 7 bases map to TRBD1. The CDR3 loop spans 14 amino acids. J gave up 4 bases and V 0 bases, and 3 bases lay outside the gene matches. CDR1 and CDR2 (germline): SGHRS, YFSETQ. The CDR3 loop is CASSLVRDSYGYTF. As DNA, the CDR3 is TGCGCCAGCAGCTTGGTCCGGGACAGCTATGGCTACACCTTC.

The V gene is TRBV7-3, the J gene TRBJ1-1; D remains ambiguous. Germline V lookup: CDR1 SGHTA, CDR2 FQGTGA. V was shortened by 5 bases and J by 1 base, with 17 bases between the two germline ends. This CDR3 has 16 residues. The CDR3 bases are TGTGCCAGCAGCCCAACCTTCGAAAACAGGAACACTGAAGCTTTCTTT. As protein: CASSPTFENRNTEAFF.

This CDR3 reads CASSFGGNYGYTF. In DNA form, the CDR3 reads TGTGCCAGCAGTTTTGGGGGCAACTATGGCTACACCTTC. V is TRBV27 and J is TRBJ1-2; D is possibly TRBD1 (6 bases). This CDR3 spans 13 amino acids. The V end was cut by 3 bases, the J end by 2 bases, with 7 bases between. Germline V gene data show CDR1 as MNHEY and CDR2 as SMNVEV (reference sequence).

In this sample, this clone turned up once. This chain links TRBV18 with TRBJ2-7; 8 nucleotides align to TRBD2. This CDR3 is built from 16 residues. The V gene end was trimmed by 3 bases and the J gene end by 2 bases; junction bases not matched to a gene: 9. The germline V gene has CDR1 KGHSH and CDR2 LQKENI. The CDR3 region is CASSPSFPGLAYEQYF. The CDR3 DNA sequence: TGTGCCAGCTCACCTTCGTTCCCGGGACTAGCCTACGAGCAGTACTTC.

The V and J genes are TRBV19 and TRBJ2-1; 7 bases line up with TRBD2. V was pared by 7 bases and J by 10 bases, with 4 bases of the junction left unmatched. Germline V gene lookup returns CDR1 LNHDA and CDR2 SQIVND (reference sequence). This CDR3 has 11 residues. The CDR3 protein is CASTAGEEQFF. DNA for the CDR3: TGTGCCAGTACCGCGGGGGAAGAGCAGTTCTTC.

The V gene is TRBV19, the J gene TRBJ2-3, with a possible D match to TRBD2 (5 bases). The germline CDR1 and CDR2 sequences are LNHDA and SQIVND (reference sequence). Trimming took off 6 bases at V and 4 bases at J, with 20 bases between the two ends. This CDR3 is built from 16 residues. CDR3 amino acids: CASRDQDLVSPDTQYF. DNA of the CDR3: TGTGCCAGTAGGGACCAGGACTTGGTGTCTCCAGATACGCAGTATTTT.

V and J are TRBV14 and TRBJ2-3, with 9 bases that match TRBD1. The CDR3 is 15 residues long. With 4 bases clipped from V and 6 bases from J, the junction kept 8 bases outside the gene matches. Germline-derived CDR1 and CDR2 are SGHDN and FVKESK. The CDR3 loop reads CASSLGTGRQDTQYF. For the CDR3, the DNA is TGTGCCAGCAGCCTTGGGACAGGGCGTCAGGATACGCAGTATTTT.

The V gene is TRBV28, the J gene TRBJ2-7; D is tentatively TRBD1 or TRBD2 (6 bases each). The CDR3 spans 15 residues. Germline V gene lookup returns CDR1 MDHEN and CDR2 SYDVKM. Deletions cut 5 bases from V and 0 bases from J, with 14 bases between. DNA for the CDR3: TGTGCCAGCAGTCCTAGAGGGGGGAGCTCCTACGAGCAGTACTTC. This codes for CASSPRGGSSYEQYF.

J is TRBJ1-1 and V is TRBV6-1, with D hard to call. Between the trimmed V and J ends, which lost 2 bases and 8 bases, there was a span of 9 bases. From germline, CDR1 is MNHNS and CDR2 SASEGT. The CDR3 loop spans 12 amino acids. The CDR3 DNA reads TGTGCCAGCAGTGAAACGGCAGGAGAAGCTTTCTTT. Its translation is CASSETAGEAFF.

V usage is TRBV28 and J usage is TRBJ2-7; weak D call: TRBD2 (6 bases). V lost 3 bases to trimming and J lost 3 bases, with 12 bases between them. Per germline, CDR1 MDHEN and CDR2 SYDVKM. CDR3 length equals 14 residues. The CDR3 spells CASSLSDYIYEQYF. The CDR3 DNA sequence: TGTGCCAGCAGTTTGTCGGACTACATCTACGAGCAGTACTTC.

This chain joins TRBV27 and TRBJ2-7; tentatively, D is TRBD1 (5 bases). The CDR3 runs 15 residues. The ends were cut back, 6 bases at V and 0 bases at J, with 15 bases in the middle. Germline V gene data show CDR1 as MNHEY and CDR2 as SMNVEV (reference sequence). The DNA of the CDR3 is TGTGCCAGCAGCCAGGGCCTCCTCAGCTCCTACGAGCAGTACTTC. Encoded protein: CASSQGLLSSYEQYF.

CDR3 nucleotides: TGTGCCAGCAGTTTAACCGGACAGGGGCGCACCGGGGAGCTGTTTTTT. Protein product: CASSLTGQGRTGELFF. The chain carries TRBV27 and TRBJ2-2; 9 positions agree with TRBD1. This CDR3 has 16 residues. The germline CDR1 and CDR2 sequences are MNHEY and SMNVEV (reference sequence). V trimming: 2 bases; J trimming: 4 bases; junction bases outside the gene matches: 5.